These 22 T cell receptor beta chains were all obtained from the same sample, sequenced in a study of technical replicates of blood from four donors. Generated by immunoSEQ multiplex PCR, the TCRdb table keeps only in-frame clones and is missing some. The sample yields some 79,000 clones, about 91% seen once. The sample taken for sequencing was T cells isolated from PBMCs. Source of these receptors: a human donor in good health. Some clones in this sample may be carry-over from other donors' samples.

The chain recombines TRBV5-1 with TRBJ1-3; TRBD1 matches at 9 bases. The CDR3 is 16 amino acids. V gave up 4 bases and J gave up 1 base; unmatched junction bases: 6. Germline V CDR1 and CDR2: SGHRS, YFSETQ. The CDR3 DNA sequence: TGCGCCAGCAGCACCCGGGACAGGGCGTCTGGAAACACCATATATTTT. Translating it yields CASSTRDRASGNTIYF.

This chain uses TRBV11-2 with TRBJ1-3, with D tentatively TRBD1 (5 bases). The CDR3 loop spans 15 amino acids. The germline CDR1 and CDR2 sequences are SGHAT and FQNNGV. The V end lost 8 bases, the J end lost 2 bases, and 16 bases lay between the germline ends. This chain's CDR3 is CASRSLSGAGNTIYF. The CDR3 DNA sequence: TGTGCCAGCCGCAGCTTATCGGGGGCTGGAAACACCATATATTTT.

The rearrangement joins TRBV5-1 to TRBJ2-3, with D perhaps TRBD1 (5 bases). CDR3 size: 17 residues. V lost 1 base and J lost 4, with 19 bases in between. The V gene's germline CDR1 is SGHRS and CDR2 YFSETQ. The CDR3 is CASSLWPGLQVADTQYF. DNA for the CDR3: TGCGCCAGCAGCTTGTGGCCGGGTCTACAGGTGGCAGATACGCAGTATTTT.

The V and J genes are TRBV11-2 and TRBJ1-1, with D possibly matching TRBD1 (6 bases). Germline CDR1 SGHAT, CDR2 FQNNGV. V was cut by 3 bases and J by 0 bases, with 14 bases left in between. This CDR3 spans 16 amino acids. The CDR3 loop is CASSFPKDSLNTEAFF. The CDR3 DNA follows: TGTGCCAGCAGCTTTCCCAAGGACAGCCTGAACACTGAAGCTTTCTTT.

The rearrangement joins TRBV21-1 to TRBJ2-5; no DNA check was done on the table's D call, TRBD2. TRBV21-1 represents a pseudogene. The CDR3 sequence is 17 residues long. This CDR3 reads CASSEGTSGRATETQYF. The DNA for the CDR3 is TGTGCCAGCAGCGAGGGAACTAGCGGGAGGGCCACAGAGACCCAGTACTTC.

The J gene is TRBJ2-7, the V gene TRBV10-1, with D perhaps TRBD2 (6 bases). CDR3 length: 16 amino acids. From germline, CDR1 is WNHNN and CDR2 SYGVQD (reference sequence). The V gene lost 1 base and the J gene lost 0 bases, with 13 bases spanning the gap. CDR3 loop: CASSEYSGQSSYEQYF. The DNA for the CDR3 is TGCGCCAGCAGTGAGTATAGCGGCCAAAGCTCCTACGAGCAGTACTTC.

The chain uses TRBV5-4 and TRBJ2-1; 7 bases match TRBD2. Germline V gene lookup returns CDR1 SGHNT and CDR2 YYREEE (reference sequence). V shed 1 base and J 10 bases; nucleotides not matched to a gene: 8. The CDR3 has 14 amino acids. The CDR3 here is CASSLSRTRHEQFF. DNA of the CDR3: TGTGCCAGCAGCTTGTCACGGACTAGACACGAGCAGTTCTTC.

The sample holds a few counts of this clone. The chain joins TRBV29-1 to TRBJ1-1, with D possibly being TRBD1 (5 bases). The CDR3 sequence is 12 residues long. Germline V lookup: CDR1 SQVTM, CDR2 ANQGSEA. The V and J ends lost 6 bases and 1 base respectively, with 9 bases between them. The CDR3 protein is CSVDGQNTEAFF. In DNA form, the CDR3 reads TGCAGCGTAGACGGACAGAACACTGAAGCTTTCTTT.

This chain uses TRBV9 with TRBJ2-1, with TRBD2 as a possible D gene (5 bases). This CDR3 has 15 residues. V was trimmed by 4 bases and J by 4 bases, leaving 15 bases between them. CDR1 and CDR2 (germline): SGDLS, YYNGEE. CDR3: CASSSRSDPYNEQFF. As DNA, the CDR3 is TGTGCCAGCAGCTCCCGTAGCGACCCTTACAATGAGCAGTTCTTC.

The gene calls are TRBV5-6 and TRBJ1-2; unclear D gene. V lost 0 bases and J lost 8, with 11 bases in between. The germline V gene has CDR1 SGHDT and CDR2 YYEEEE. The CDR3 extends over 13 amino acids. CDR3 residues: CASSLAVLIGYTF. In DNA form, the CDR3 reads TGTGCCAGCAGCTTGGCGGTGCTTATAGGCTACACCTTC.

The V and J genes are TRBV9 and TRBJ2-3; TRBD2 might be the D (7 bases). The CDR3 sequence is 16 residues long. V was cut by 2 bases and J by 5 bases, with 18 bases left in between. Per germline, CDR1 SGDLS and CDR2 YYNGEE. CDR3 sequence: CASSVGGGGWGDTQYF. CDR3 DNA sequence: TGTGCCAGCAGCGTCGGGGGAGGGGGATGGGGAGATACGCAGTATTTT.

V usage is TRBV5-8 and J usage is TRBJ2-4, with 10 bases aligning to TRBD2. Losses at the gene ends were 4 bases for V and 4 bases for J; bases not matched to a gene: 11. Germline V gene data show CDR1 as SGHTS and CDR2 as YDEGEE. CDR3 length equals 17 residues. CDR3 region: CASSLGTSVVLKNIQYF. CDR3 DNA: TGTGCCAGCAGCCTTGGGACTAGCGTGGTCTTAAAAAACATTCAGTACTTC.

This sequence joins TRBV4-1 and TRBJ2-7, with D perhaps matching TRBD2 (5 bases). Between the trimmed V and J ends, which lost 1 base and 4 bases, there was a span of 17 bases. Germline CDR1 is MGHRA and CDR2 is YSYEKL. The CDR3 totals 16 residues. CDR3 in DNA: TGCGCCAGCAGCCAAGTACTCAGCAGCGGAACTTACGAGCAGTACTTC. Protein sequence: CASSQVLSSGTYEQYF.

The CDR3 DNA follows: TGTGCCAGCAAGGCGGTATTCTCCTACGAGCAGTACTTC. This translates into CASKAVFSYEQYF. The chain has TRBV2 and TRBJ2-7; D not certain. Germline V gene sequence: CDR1 SNHLY, CDR2 FYNNEI. Trimming stripped 7 bases from V and 0 bases from J, with 10 bases between. This CDR3 contains 13 residues. The whole variable domain, filled in from reference TRBV2 and TRBJ2-7, reads EPEVTQTPSHQVTQMGQEVILRCVPISNHLYFYWYRQILGQKVEFLVSFYNNEISEKSEIFDDQFSVERPDGSNFTLKIRSTKLEDSAMYFCASKAVFSYEQYFGPGTRLTVT.

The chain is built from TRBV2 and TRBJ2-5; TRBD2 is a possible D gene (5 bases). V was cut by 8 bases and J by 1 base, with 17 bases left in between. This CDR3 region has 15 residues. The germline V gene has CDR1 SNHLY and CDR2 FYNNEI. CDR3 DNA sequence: TGTGCCAGCCCAAGGCCAGAGGGCTTCCAAGAGACCCAGTACTTC. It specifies CASPRPEGFQETQYF.

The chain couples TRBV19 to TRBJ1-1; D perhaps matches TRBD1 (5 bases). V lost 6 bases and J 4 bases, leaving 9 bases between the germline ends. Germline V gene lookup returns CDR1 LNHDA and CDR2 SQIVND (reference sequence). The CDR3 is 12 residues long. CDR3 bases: TGTGCCAGTAGCGGGGGGATCACTGAAGCTTTCTTT. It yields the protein CASSGGITEAFF.

This chain's CDR3 is CASSPFGGYLSYEQYF. In DNA form, the CDR3 reads TGTGCCAGCTCACCTTTTGGCGGGTACCTCTCCTACGAGCAGTACTTC. This chain links TRBV18 with TRBJ2-7; the D gene is possibly TRBD2 (5 bases). Germline CDR1 KGHSH, CDR2 LQKENI. The CDR3 contains 16 residues. The V end was cut by 3 bases, the J end by 0 bases, with 15 bases between.

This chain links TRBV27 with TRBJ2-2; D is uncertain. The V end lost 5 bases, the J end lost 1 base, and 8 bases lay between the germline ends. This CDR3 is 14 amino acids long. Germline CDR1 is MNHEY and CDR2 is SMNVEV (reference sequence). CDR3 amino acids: CASSPRGNTGELFF. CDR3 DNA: TGTGCCAGCAGTCCCCGCGGGAACACCGGGGAGCTGTTTTTT.

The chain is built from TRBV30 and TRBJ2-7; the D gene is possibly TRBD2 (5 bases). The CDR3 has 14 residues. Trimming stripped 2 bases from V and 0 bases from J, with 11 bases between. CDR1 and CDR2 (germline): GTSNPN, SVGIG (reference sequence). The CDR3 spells CAWSWMGSSYEQYF. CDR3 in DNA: TGTGCCTGGAGTTGGATGGGGAGCTCCTACGAGCAGTACTTC. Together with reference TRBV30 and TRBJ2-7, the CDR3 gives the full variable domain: SQTIHQWPATLVQPVGSPLSLECTVEGTSNPNLYWYRQAAGRGLQLLFYSVGIGQISSEVPQNLSASRPQDRQFILSSKKLLLSDSGFYLCAWSWMGSSYEQYFGPGTRLTVT.

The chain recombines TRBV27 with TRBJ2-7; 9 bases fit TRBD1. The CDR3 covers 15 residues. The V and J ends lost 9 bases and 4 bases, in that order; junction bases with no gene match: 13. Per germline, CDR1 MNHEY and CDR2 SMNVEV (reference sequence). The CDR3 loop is CASTKLDRGFYEQYF. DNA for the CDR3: TGTGCCAGTACCAAATTGGACAGGGGTTTTTACGAGCAGTACTTC.

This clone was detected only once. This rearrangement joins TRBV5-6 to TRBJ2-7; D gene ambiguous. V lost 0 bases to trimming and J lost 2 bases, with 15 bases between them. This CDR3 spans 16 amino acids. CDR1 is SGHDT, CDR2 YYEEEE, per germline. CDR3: CASSLAIFTGTYEQYF. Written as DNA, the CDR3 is TGTGCCAGCAGCTTGGCTATTTTTACGGGTACCTACGAGCAGTACTTC.

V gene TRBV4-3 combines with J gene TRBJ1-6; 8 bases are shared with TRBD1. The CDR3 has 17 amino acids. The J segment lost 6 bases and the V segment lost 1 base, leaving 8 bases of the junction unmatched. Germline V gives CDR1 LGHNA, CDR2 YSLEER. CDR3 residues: CASSQGAGGFSNSPLHF. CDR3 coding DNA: TGCGCCAGCAGCCAAGGTGCAGGGGGCTTTTCTAATTCACCCCTCCACTTT.